Included here is one T cell receptor (beta chain) sequence, with context. The data were obtained in a study of patients and donors after allogeneic stem cell transplantation. The CDR3 is 13 residues long. Trimming at V came to 4 bases and at J to 3 bases, leaving 2 bases not matched to a gene. Germline CDR1 and CDR2: KGHSH and LQKENI. TCRdb ran MiXCR on the RT-PCR reads and lists one entry per CDR3 protein. Of about 960,000 distinct CDR3 sequences in the sample, approximately 19% were seen once. The sequenced material came from blood, either unsorted or a sorted T cell fraction (not recorded which). The sequence was collected from a human donor who was either an allogeneic HSCT recipient or a stem cell or donor lymphocyte infusion donor (not recorded which). It is not recorded whose cells these are; they may come from a transplant donor. This chain joins TRBV18 and TRBJ2-5; 7 bases match TRBD1. CDR3 sequence: CASSQGAKETQYF. The CDR3 DNA reads as TGTGCCAGCTCACAGGGGGCAAAAGAGACCCAGTACTTC. Full variable domain (missing parts from reference TRBV18 and TRBJ2-5): NAGVMQNPRHLVRRRGQEARLRCSPMKGHSHVYWYRQLPEEGLKFMVYLQKENIIDESGMPKERFSAEFPKEGPSILRIQQVVRGDSAAYFCASSQGAKETQYFGPGTRLLVL.